These T cell receptor beta chains were read from a single sample in a study of shared clonotypes between healthy human individuals. TCRdb's table, derived via immunoSEQ multiplex PCR, lists solely in-frame clones and lacks some. The table records about 1.4 million clones, more than 95% of them present only once. Input material: naive CD4+ T cells sorted from blood. These receptors came from a man aged 25-40 years in good health. Each CDR3 is given with its conserved first and last residue. D genes are given only for firm matches. Clone sizes are given selectively: once, few, many, or a class where the clone is expanded.

d_gene	len	abundance	v_gene	j_gene	CDR3nt	CDR3aa
TRBD2	15	once	TRBV7-9	TRBJ2-3	TGTGCCAGCAGCTTGTTGCGGGAGGGCCAGGATACGCAGTATTTT	CASSLLREGQDTQYF
TRBD2	15	NA	TRBV7-3	TRBJ2-1	TGTGCCAGCAGCCAGGCTCTAGCGGGAGTAACTGAGCAGTTCTTC	CASSQALAGVTEQFF
TRBD1	17	NA	TRBV7-9	TRBJ2-2	TGTGCCAGCAGCTTGGGGGACAGGGGACACAACACCGGGGAGCTGTTTTTT	CASSLGDRGHNTGELFF
TRBD1	12	NA	TRBV2	TRBJ2-7	TGTGCCAGCAAGGGACAGGGGTACGAGCAGTACTTC	CASKGQGYEQYF
NA	13	NA	TRBV11-2	TRBJ1-1	TGTGCCAGCAGCTTAGACCCTTTAAAGGGAGCTTTCTTT	CASSLDPLKGAFF
NA	19	NA	TRBV5-3	TRBJ2-7	TGTGCCAGAAGCCTCCTTATAACCGATAGTCCCCACATGAACTACGAGCAGTACTTC	CARSLLITDSPHMNYEQYF
NA	15	NA	TRBV4-1	TRBJ1-1	TGCGCCAGCAGCCCCGAGGGGGGGCGCGCCACTGAAGCTTTCTTT	CASSPEGGRATEAFF
NA	13	NA	TRBV10-2	TRBJ2-1	TGCGCCAGCAAGGGACAACTTGTCCATGAGCAGTTCTTC	CASKGQLVHEQFF
NA	13	NA	TRBV7-9	TRBJ2-1	TGTGCCAGCAGCCCGGCCCCCTACAATGAGCAGTTCTTC	CASSPAPYNEQFF
NA	15	NA	TRBV18	TRBJ2-7	TGTGCCAGCTCACCACCCGACCTAGCTCCGTACGAGCAGTACTTC	CASSPPDLAPYEQYF
TRBD2	14	NA	TRBV5-5	TRBJ2-7	TGTGCCAGCAGTCAGGGACTAGCGGTCTACGAGCAGTACTTC	CASSQGLAVYEQYF
NA	15	NA	TRBV6-5	TRBJ2-3	TGTGCCAGCAGTTACTTCGGAGAAAACACAGATACGCAGTATTTT	CASSYFGENTDTQYF
TRBD1	16	NA	TRBV28	TRBJ2-7	TGTGCCAGCAGTTTCAACCGTTGGGGACAGGACTACGAGCAGTACTTC	CASSFNRWGQDYEQYF
TRBD1	13	NA	TRBV10-3	TRBJ1-2	TGTGCCATCAGCGCGGACAGGGCTACAGGCTACACCTTC	CAISADRATGYTF
TRBD2	15	NA	TRBV13	TRBJ2-7	TGTGCCAGCAGCTTGTCAGCGGGAGTCATCGACGAGCAGTACTTC	CASSLSAGVIDEQYF